Listed below are T cell receptor beta chains from one sample, sequenced in a study of shared clonotypes between healthy human individuals. This table comes from immunoSEQ multiplex PCR, and its TCRdb copy is limited to in-frame clones, with some not included. Of about 520,000 clones in the sample, about 96% were seen once. Sequences were obtained from naive CD4+ T cells sorted from blood. These receptors were collected from a woman aged 25 to 39 in good health. Both conserved end residues are part of each CDR3. The order of the fields is clone size, D gene, V gene, J gene, CDR3 DNA, CDR3 protein. A D gene is named only where the DNA matches it firmly. The size entry is marked missing in some rows and otherwise reads once, few, many or a size class.

NA	NA	TRBV7-2	TRBJ1-6	TGTGCCAGCAGCTTACCGGTTAGCTCCTATAATTCACCCCTCCACTTT	CASSLPVSSYNSPLHF
NA	NA	TRBV7-2	TRBJ1-5	TGTGCCAGCAGCTTAGGTCGGAGCAATCAGCCCCAGCATTTT	CASSLGRSNQPQHF
NA	TRBD1	TRBV5-1	TRBJ2-7	TGCGCCAGCAGCGCTGGACAGGCAGCCTACGAGCAGTACTTC	CASSAGQAAYEQYF
NA	TRBD2	TRBV11-2	TRBJ2-7	TGTGCCAGCGCTCTGCGGGAGGACTCGACCTACGAGCAGTACTTC	CASALREDSTYEQYF
NA	TRBD2	TRBV28	TRBJ2-7	TGTGCCAGCAGGCCAGCCCGCGGGACTAGCTTCTACGAGCAGTACTTC	CASRPARGTSFYEQYF
NA	NA	TRBV21-1	TRBJ1-3	TGTGCCAACAGCGTACGACAGTCTATGGGAGGTGGAAACACCATATATTTT	CANSVRQSMGGGNTIYF
NA	NA	TRBV2	TRBJ2-2	TGTGCCAGCAGCGATACGGGTGGGTCCGGGGAGCTGTTTTTT	CASSDTGGSGELFF
NA	NA	TRBV2	TRBJ2-7	TGTGCCACTCGACAGGAGACCTACGAGCAGTACTTC	CATRQETYEQYF
NA	TRBD1	TRBV19	TRBJ1-1	TGTGCCAGTAGTATAGGGAGGCGGGACAGGGTGAGGAAAACTGAAGCTTTCTTT	CASSIGRRDRVRKTEAFF
NA	NA	TRBV28	TRBJ1-4	TGTGCCAGCAGTAACAAGAGAGAGCTCCGTAATGAAAAACTGTTTTTT	CASSNKRELRNEKLFF
once	NA	TRBV11-2	TRBJ1-4	TGTGCCAGCAGCTTAGACAGGGGAGAGCAAAAACTGTTTTTT	CASSLDRGEQKLFF
NA	TRBD1	TRBV28	TRBJ2-3	TGTGCCACCCAGACAGGGGGACCAGATACGCAGTATTTT	CATQTGGPDTQYF
NA	NA	TRBV5-5	TRBJ1-2	TGTGCCAGCAGCCGCGGAATCAGCCAATCTATGGGCTACACCTTC	CASSRGISQSMGYTF
NA	TRBD1	TRBV6-5	TRBJ2-2	TGTGCCAGTCGGGACAGTTTCACCGGGGAGCTGTTTTTT	CASRDSFTGELFF
NA	TRBD2	TRBV15	TRBJ2-2	TGTGCCACCAGCAGAGTAGGGACTACCCGGACCGGGGAGCTGTTTTTT	CATSRVGTTRTGELFF
NA	NA	TRBV6-6	TRBJ2-7	TGTGCCAGCAGCCCGACAGCTTACGAGCAGTACTTC	CASSPTAYEQYF
NA	NA	TRBV5-5	TRBJ1-5	TGTGCCAGCAGCTTGGGTCCAGCTATCAATCAGCCCCAGCATTTT	CASSLGPAINQPQHF
once	NA	TRBV7-2	TRBJ2-1	TGTGCCAGCAGCTTAGTTCTAGATGAGCAGTTCTTC	CASSLVLDEQFF
NA	NA	TRBV18	TRBJ2-7	TGTGCCAGCTCACCAACCTTTCAGATCGGGGATCCCACTCCCAGATACGAGCAGTACTTC	CASSPTFQIGDPTPRYEQYF
once	NA	TRBV29-1	TRBJ2-5	TGCAGCGTCCAGAGGGGGTCAAAAGAGACCCAGTACTTC	CSVQRGSKETQYF
once	TRBD2	TRBV2	TRBJ2-3	TGTGCCAGCGCCGGGGGGACCAGAGATACGCAGTATTTT	CASAGGTRDTQYF
NA	TRBD2	TRBV30	TRBJ2-7	TGTGCCTGGACCACCCCGGGACTAGTGAGCCACGAGCAGTACTTC	CAWTTPGLVSHEQYF
NA	TRBD2	TRBV27	TRBJ2-7	TGTGCCAGCAGTGACGAACCTAGCGGGAGATACGAGCAGTACTTC	CASSDEPSGRYEQYF
NA	NA	TRBV4-1	TRBJ1-4	TGCGCCAGCAGCCAGGCCCGGCCCGGGAGGGAAAATGAAAAACTGTTTTTT	CASSQARPGRENEKLFF
few	TRBD1	TRBV27	TRBJ1-2	TGTGCCAGCAGGAGACAGGGGGCCAGCTATGGCTACACCTTC	CASRRQGASYGYTF
NA	TRBD1	TRBV2	TRBJ2-7	TGTGCCAGCAGGCTAGGGGGCGGGCCGTCCTACGAGCAGTACTTC	CASRLGGGPSYEQYF
once	TRBD2	TRBV6-5	TRBJ2-1	TGTGCCAGCAGGCAGCTAGCGGGAGTAATCTATGAGCAGTTCTTC	CASRQLAGVIYEQFF
NA	TRBD1	TRBV29-1	TRBJ2-1	TGCAGCGTGTGGGACAGGGGGCGGAATGAGCAGTTCTTC	CSVWDRGRNEQFF
NA	NA	TRBV6-5	TRBJ2-3	TGTGCCAGCACGGGAGTGGAAGATACGCAGTATTTT	CASTGVEDTQYF
NA	TRBD1	TRBV5-1	TRBJ2-7	TGCGCCAGCAGCTTACCGGGACAGGGGGCCCACGAGCAGTACTTC	CASSLPGQGAHEQYF
NA	NA	TRBV5-5	TRBJ1-1	TGTGCCAGCAGCTTGTCGTTTGGGGGCATCACTGAAGCTTTCTTT	CASSLSFGGITEAFF
once	NA	TRBV19	TRBJ1-2	TGTGCCAGTACCCTCGGGGGCAGAAGTGGCTACACCTTC	CASTLGGRSGYTF
NA	TRBD1	TRBV7-9	TRBJ2-7	TGTGCCAGCACCCGACAGGGTACCTACGAGCAGTACTTC	CASTRQGTYEQYF
NA	NA	TRBV25-1	TRBJ1-1	TGTGCCAGCAGTGAAGGGTGGCAGGGCCCGGTGAACACTGAAGCTTTCTTT	CASSEGWQGPVNTEAFF
NA	NA	TRBV19	TRBJ2-3	TGTGCCAGTAGTACCCCGTTTTCGGGGGAGTTCGCGGATACGCAGTATTTT	CASSTPFSGEFADTQYF
NA	NA	TRBV28	TRBJ2-3	TGTGCCAGCAGCACCGGGGCTAGCGTTATAGATACAGATACGCAGTATTTT	CASSTGASVIDTDTQYF
NA	TRBD1	TRBV27	TRBJ2-2	TGTGCCAGCAGTAGGCGGACAGGGAAATTTGCCGGGGAGCTGTTTTTT	CASSRRTGKFAGELFF
NA	TRBD2	TRBV5-4	TRBJ2-7	TGTGCCAGCAGCTTCCCGGGACTAGCGGGAGTCGAGCAGTACTTC	CASSFPGLAGVEQYF
NA	TRBD1	TRBV5-1	TRBJ1-1	TGCGCCAGCAGCTTGGTGGTCAGGGGGATGAAAAATGAAGCTTTCTTT	CASSLVVRGMKNEAFF
NA	TRBD1	TRBV6-1	TRBJ1-4	TGTGCCAGCTGGTCGGCCGGGACAGGGGAGGAAAAACTGTTTTTT	CASWSAGTGEEKLFF
NA	NA	TRBV18	TRBJ1-3	TGTGCCAGCTCACCATTGGGGCATCAAGGAGGAAACACCATATATTTT	CASSPLGHQGGNTIYF
NA	NA	TRBV29-1	TRBJ2-5	TGCAGCGTCGCGAACGGGGAGACCCAGTACTTC	CSVANGETQYF
NA	NA	TRBV5-1	TRBJ2-1	TGCGCCATCAGGGTTTTGAATGAGCAGTTCTTC	CAIRVLNEQFF
NA	TRBD2	TRBV9	TRBJ2-7	TGTGCCAGCAGCCCGCGCGTGAGCGGGAGGGCCTACGAGCAGTACTTC	CASSPRVSGRAYEQYF
NA	NA	TRBV11-2	TRBJ1-4	TGTGCCAGCACCAGCTCCGGTGCTCCCGGCGGAGAAAAACTGTTTTTT	CASTSSGAPGGEKLFF
NA	TRBD1	TRBV5-1	TRBJ1-1	TGCGCCAGCAGCTTCGTCCGTGGGACAGGGGTTATGAACACTGAAGCTTTCTTT	CASSFVRGTGVMNTEAFF
NA	NA	TRBV30	TRBJ2-7	TGTGCCTGGAGTCCAAACAAACTGAGGGTGGTTCCCTCCTACGAGCAGTACTTC	CAWSPNKLRVVPSYEQYF
once	NA	TRBV30	TRBJ2-7	TGTGCCTGGAGTGTATCCGACGAGCAGTACTTC	CAWSVSDEQYF
NA	TRBD1	TRBV28	TRBJ1-4	TGTGCCAGCAGTTTGGCAGGGGGCGCAGCTAATGAAAAACTGTTTTTT	CASSLAGGAANEKLFF
once	NA	TRBV4-2	TRBJ2-7	TGTGCCAGCAGCCAAGAAGTAGCAGGCGAGCAGTACTTC	CASSQEVAGEQYF
NA	TRBD2	TRBV28	TRBJ2-1	TGTGCCAGCAGCCTTAGACTAGCCCTTACCCTCAATGAGCAGTTCTTC	CASSLRLALTLNEQFF
NA	TRBD2	TRBV7-9	TRBJ2-1	TGTGCCAGCAGCCGGGGACTAGCGGATTACAATGAGCAGTTCTTC	CASSRGLADYNEQFF
NA	TRBD1	TRBV5-4	TRBJ2-5	TGTGCCAGCAGCTCACCCTCGGACAGGGCAGAGACCCAGTACTTC	CASSSPSDRAETQYF
NA	NA	TRBV5-1	TRBJ2-7	TGCGCCAGCAGCTTTGTTAGCGGGACAGGCGGTACACACGAGCAGTACTTC	CASSFVSGTGGTHEQYF
NA	NA	TRBV5-1	TRBJ2-3	TGCGCCAGCAGGCACGGCACAGATACGCAGTATTTT	CASRHGTDTQYF
NA	TRBD2	TRBV9	TRBJ2-1	TGTGCCAGCAGCGCATATAGCGGGAGTTACAATGAGCAGTTCTTC	CASSAYSGSYNEQFF
NA	TRBD1	TRBV29-1	TRBJ2-7	TGCAGCGTTGAAGGCAGGACAGGGGGGGAGGACTACGAGCAGTACTTC	CSVEGRTGGEDYEQYF
NA	NA	TRBV5-5	TRBJ2-7	TGTGCCAGCAGCTTGGAAGGGCTGCGGTCCCACGAGCAGTACTTC	CASSLEGLRSHEQYF
NA	TRBD1	TRBV28	TRBJ1-2	TGTGCCAGCAGTTACATCGCCAGGGGGCCTTCGGGCTACACCTTC	CASSYIARGPSGYTF
NA	NA	TRBV10-3	TRBJ2-3	TGTGCCATCAGTGAAAGGGTCGCAGATACGCAGTATTTT	CAISERVADTQYF